This passage covers 24 T cell receptor beta chains from one sample sequenced in a study of cytomegalovirus exposure and HLA in healthy donors. Researchers ran the PCR with 60 Vbeta and 13 Jbeta primers. Generated by immunoSEQ multiplex PCR, the TCRdb table keeps only in-frame clones and is missing some. The sample consists of about 200,000 clones, about four fifths of them appearing once. The sequenced sample was PBMCs. Receptors were obtained from a male donor in good health and CMV-seropositive.

The rearrangement joins TRBV18 to TRBJ2-5, with 8 bases matching TRBD2. The CDR3 is 14 amino acids. Germline CDR1 KGHSH, CDR2 LQKENI. After removal of 6 bases from V and 5 bases from J, the junction contained 8 bases not matched to a gene. This CDR3 is CASSPREGFETQYF. The CDR3 DNA sequence: TGTGCCAGCTCCCCTCGGGAGGGGTTTGAGACCCAGTACTTC.

The chain employs TRBV6-5 and TRBJ1-1, with unresolved D. The germline V gene has CDR1 MNHEY and CDR2 SVGAGI. Trimming cost V 4 bases and J 3 bases, with 6 bases left between them. The CDR3 loop spans 12 amino acids. The CDR3 protein is CASSSRDTEAFF. CDR3 in DNA: TGTGCCAGCAGTTCCCGGGACACTGAAGCTTTCTTT.

The V gene is TRBV7-2, the J gene TRBJ2-2; TRBD2 matches at 12 bases. J lost 6 bases, V lost 4 bases, and 6 bases had no gene match. The CDR3 is 16 residues long. The germline V gene encodes CDR1 SGHTA and CDR2 FQGNSA. CDR3 residues: CASSSRTSGTSGELFF. Here the CDR3 DNA reads TGTGCCAGCAGCTCCCGGACTAGCGGGACTTCCGGGGAGCTGTTTTTT.

The chain combines TRBV7-3 with TRBJ1-6, with a weak D call TRBD1 (6 bases). CDR3 length: 14 amino acids. The ends were cut back, 2 bases at V and 9 bases at J, with 11 bases in the middle. Germline V lookup: CDR1 SGHTA, CDR2 FQGTGA. DNA of the CDR3: TGTGCCAGCAGCTTAGGGACACGGGGTTCACCCCTCCACTTT. This translates into CASSLGTRGSPLHF.

V and J are TRBV10-3 and TRBJ2-3; 7 bases line up with TRBD1. The CDR3 consists of 13 residues. V lost 10 bases to trimming and J lost 2 bases; unmatched junction nucleotides: 6. Per the germline V gene, CDR1 is ENHRY and CDR2 is SYGVKD. The DNA for the CDR3 is TGTGCCACACGGGACAGCTACACAGATACGCAGTATTTT. Translating it yields CATRDSYTDTQYF.

In the case of this clone: Other nucleotide sequences from this sample produce the same CDR3. The rearrangement links TRBV13 to TRBJ2-2, with TRBD2 as a possible D gene (6 bases). CDR1 and CDR2 from the germline V gene are PRHDT and FYEKMQ (reference sequence). The V end was cut by 6 bases, the J end by 2 bases, with 10 bases between. This CDR3 contains 14 residues. CDR3 DNA: TGTGCCAGCAGGATACTAGCAAACACCGGGGAGCTGTTTTTT. Amino acids: CASRILANTGELFF.

This chain connects TRBV25-1 to TRBJ1-1; TRBD1 is a possible D gene (5 bases). Germline CDR1 is MGHDK and CDR2 is SYGVNS. V dropped 7 bases and J dropped 0 bases, with 9 bases sitting between them. This CDR3 has 13 residues. The CDR3 DNA sequence: TGTGCCAGCAAGGGGCCACTGAACACTGAAGCTTTCTTT. Translating gives CASKGPLNTEAFF.

The chain recombines TRBV5-4 with TRBJ2-5; 7 bases are shared with TRBD2. The germline V gene encodes CDR1 SGHNT and CDR2 YYREEE (reference sequence). V dropped 3 bases and J dropped 12; count of bases not matched to a gene: 14. This CDR3 has 14 residues. The CDR3 DNA is TGTGCCAGCAGCTCCCAGGGAGGGAGCCCTCGTGAGTACTTC. Encoded protein: CASSSQGGSPREYF.

This clone has a handful of counts. The rearrangement joins TRBV11-3 to TRBJ2-1; perhaps TRBD2 as D (5 bases). CDR1 and CDR2 from the germline V gene are SGHNT and YENEEA. The CDR3 is 15 residues long. V gave up 2 bases and J gave up 9 bases, with 17 bases separating them. The CDR3 region has the DNA TGTGCCAGCAGCTTAAGGGAAGGCGGGCCTCGTGAGCAGTTCTTC. Translated: CASSLREGGPREQFF.

The rearrangement links TRBV7-2 to TRBJ2-5, with D maybe TRBD1 (5 bases). CDR1 and CDR2 from the germline V gene are SGHTA and FQGNSA. Trimming cost V 5 bases and J 0 bases, with 13 bases left between them. This CDR3 is 15 amino acids long. The CDR3 reads CASSPVAGYQETQYF. CDR3 in DNA: TGTGCCAGCAGCCCCGTTGCAGGGTACCAAGAGACCCAGTACTTC. The full variable domain, its missing parts supplied by reference TRBV7-2 and TRBJ2-5, is GAGVSQSPSNKVTEKGKDVELRCDPISGHTALYWYRQSLGQGLEFLIYFQGNSAPDKSGLPSDRFSAERTGGSVSTLTIQRTQQEDSAVYLCASSPVAGYQETQYFGPGTRLLVL.

This chain links TRBV12-5 with TRBJ1-2; D call uncertain. V was trimmed by 0 bases and J by 1 base, leaving 9 bases between them. The CDR3 runs to 15 residues. Germline CDR1 and CDR2: LGHNT and FRNRAP. The CDR3 loop is CASGLVDGVNYGYTF. The DNA for the CDR3 is TGTGCTAGTGGTTTGGTAGACGGGGTTAACTATGGCTACACCTTC.

The V call is TRBV28, the J call TRBJ2-1, with 7 bases matching TRBD2. J was trimmed by 3 bases and V by 3 bases; bases with no gene match: 2. In germline, CDR1 is MDHEN, CDR2 SYDVKM. This CDR3 spans 14 amino acids. The CDR3: CASSFRTSYNEQFF. The DNA of the CDR3 is TGTGCCAGCAGTTTCAGGACTAGCTACAATGAGCAGTTCTTC.

The chain couples TRBV27 to TRBJ2-1; D might be TRBD2 (6 bases). Germline lookup yields CDR1 MNHEY and CDR2 SMNVEV (reference sequence). This CDR3 comprises 16 residues. The V gene lost 6 bases and the J gene lost 0 bases, with 15 bases spanning the gap. CDR3 in amino acids: CASSRSGLSSYNEQFF. The CDR3 nucleotides read TGTGCCAGCAGCCGATCCGGACTAAGCTCCTACAATGAGCAGTTCTTC.

In this sample, this clone turned up once. The V and J genes are TRBV7-3 and TRBJ2-2; 7 nucleotides agree with TRBD2. The CDR3 length is 16 residues. Germline values: CDR1 SGHTA, CDR2 FQGTGA. V trimming: 2 bases; J trimming: 0 bases; junction bases outside the gene matches: 3. CDR3 sequence (DNA): TGTGCCAGCAGCTTATACGGGACTACGAACACCGGGGAGCTGTTTTTT. Translated: CASSLYGTTNTGELFF.

V usage is TRBV4-3 and J usage is TRBJ2-7; 14 positions agree with TRBD2. Germline lookup yields CDR1 LGHNA and CDR2 YSLEER. Losses at the gene ends were 1 base for V and 0 bases for J; bases not matched to a gene: 2. This CDR3 is 17 amino acids long. CDR3 sequence reads: CASSQGTSGGNSYEQYF. In DNA, the CDR3 is TGCGCCAGCAGCCAAGGGACTAGCGGGGGGAACTCCTACGAGCAGTACTTC.

This chain joins TRBV4-2 and TRBJ1-1, with a possible D match to TRBD1 (6 bases). The V gene lost 4 bases and the J gene lost 12 bases, with 21 bases spanning the gap. CDR3 length: 14 residues. Germline CDR1 and CDR2: LGHNA and YNFKEQ. CDR3 in DNA: TGTGCCAGCAGCCCCCTAGGAGTGGGGGGGGCACCTTTCTTT. This gives the protein CASSPLGVGGAPFF.

The V gene is TRBV2, the J gene TRBJ2-7; D is ambiguous. Trimming cost V 3 bases and J 3 bases, with 3 bases left between them. CDR1 and CDR2 (germline): SNHLY, FYNNEI. The CDR3 is 11 residues long. CDR3 sequence: CASSDFYEQYF. The DNA of the CDR3 is TGTGCCAGCAGTGACTTCTACGAGCAGTACTTC.

This clone was seen only a few times. This chain links TRBV28 with TRBJ2-7, with a tentative D call TRBD2 (6 bases). CDR3 size: 11 residues. Germline CDR1 reads MDHEN; CDR2 reads SYDVKM. The V end lost 4 bases, the J end lost 9 bases, and 10 bases lay between the germline ends. Here the CDR3 reads CASSSQEGQYF. DNA for the CDR3: TGTGCCAGCAGTTCTCAGGAGGGGCAGTACTTC.

The V and J genes are TRBV13 and TRBJ2-1, with 11 bases lining up with TRBD2. V lost 6 bases, J lost 7 bases, and 11 bases stayed unmatched. Germline loops: CDR1 PRHDT, CDR2 FYEKMQ (reference sequence). The length of the CDR3 is 16 residues. The CDR3 spells CASSNGGLAARNEQFF. The CDR3 region has the DNA TGTGCCAGCAGTAATGGGGGACTAGCGGCGAGGAATGAGCAGTTCTTC. The entire variable domain, with the rest obtained from reference TRBV13 and TRBJ2-1, is as follows: AAGVIQSPRHLIKEKRETATLKCYPIPRHDTVYWYQQGPGQDPQFLISFYEKMQSDKGSIPDRFSAQQFSDYHSELNMSSLELGDSALYFCASSNGGLAARNEQFFGPGTRLTVL.

This chain links TRBV19 with TRBJ1-6; possibly TRBD1 for D (6 bases). Germline values: CDR1 LNHDA, CDR2 SQIVND (reference sequence). V gave up 6 bases and J gave up 6 bases, with 21 bases separating them. This CDR3 is 17 amino acids long. The CDR3 region is CASSTRRGGAFNSPLHF. As DNA, the CDR3 is TGTGCCAGTAGCACAAGGAGGGGGGGCGCATTTAATTCACCCCTCCACTTT.

The chain joins TRBV28 to TRBJ2-5; D ambiguous. Gene TRBJ2-7 matches the end of the DNA better, so the J call may be wrong. CDR1 and CDR2 from the germline V gene are MDHEN and SYDVKM. The CDR3 has 11 residues. The CDR3 DNA is TGTGCCTTGGGCACGGCCTACGAGCAGTACTTC. It translates to CALGTAYEQYF.

Regarding this clone: Since no conserved phenylalanine or tryptophan closes the CDR3, a read error is the likely cause. The rearrangement joins TRBV27 to TRBJ1-2; tentatively, D is TRBD1 (5 bases). Germline CDR1 reads MNHEY; CDR2 reads SMNVEV (reference sequence). This CDR3 is built from 13 residues. Trimming took off 5 bases at V and 4 bases at J, with 11 bases between the two ends. The DNA for the CDR3 is TGTGCCAGCAGTCTCAGGGTTGGCTATGGCTACACCCTC. Translating gives CASSLRVGYGYTL.

CDR3 loop: CASSSIAENTGELFF. In DNA, the CDR3 is TGTGCCAGCAGCTCGATAGCGGAGAACACCGGGGAGCTGTTTTTT. The V gene is TRBV11-2, the J gene TRBJ2-2, with a possible D match to TRBD2 (6 bases). The CDR3 is 15 amino acids. CDR1 is SGHAT, CDR2 FQNNGV, per germline. V dropped 4 bases and J dropped 1 base, with 10 bases sitting between them.

In its sample, this clone was seen once. The chain links TRBV4-3 to TRBJ2-2; 7 nucleotides match TRBD1. The CDR3 is 14 amino acids. V shed 6 bases and J 4 bases; nucleotides not matched to a gene: 5. The germline CDR1 and CDR2 sequences are LGHNA and YSLEER. CDR3 residues: CASSLGQSTGELFF. CDR3 coding DNA: TGCGCCAGCAGTTTGGGACAGTCCACCGGGGAGCTGTTTTTT.